This TCR beta chain appears in the sequencing data of a study of blood T cell repertoires in COVID-19. The wider study: Sites in the United States, Italy and Spain provided acute and convalescent COVID-19 samples. T cells, B-cell-depleted T cells, or PBMCs supplied cDNA or gDNA.

Authors' analysis steps: It was from reference gene primer amplification that nucleated cell counts were estimated. Libraries were prepared by immunoSEQ multiplex PCR; TCRdb keeps only in-frame clonotypes and omits some of them. V, J and clone size are taken as reported in that table, and D and trimming were inferred from the DNA itself. The table lists around 170,000 clones, about 86% of them singletons. The CDR3 is made up of 11 amino acids. Between the trimmed V and J ends, which lost 6 bases and 2 bases, there was a span of 4 bases. Germline V gene lookup returns CDR1 MNHEY and CDR2 SVGAGI. This chain links TRBV6-5 with TRBJ1-1; no firm D call. Sequencing used peripheral blood. The receptor was isolated from a woman younger than 45 with active or convalescent COVID-19. The CDR3 sequence is CASRHNTEAFF. CDR3 nucleotide sequence: TGTGCCAGCAGACATAACACTGAAGCTTTCTTT.